These 25 T cell receptor beta chains were sequenced from one sample in a study of shared clonotypes between healthy human individuals. Profiling relied on immunoSEQ multiplex PCR, and the TCRdb table lists in-frame clones only, not all of them. The sample consists of 180,000 or so clones, 90% to 95% of them appearing once. The sequenced material came from naive CD4+ T cells sorted from blood. Subset of the sample: CD45RA+ positively selected. The receptors derive from a woman aged 25 to 39 in good health.

For the CDR3, the DNA is TGTGCCAGCAGTTTAGAGCGCAGGGGGGAGCAGTACTTC. Amino acid sequence: CASSLERRGEQYF. The chain uses TRBV27 and TRBJ2-7; 7 positions agree with TRBD1. CDR3 length equals 13 residues. Germline V gene sequence: CDR1 MNHEY, CDR2 SMNVEV (reference sequence). V shed 2 bases and J 7 bases; nucleotides not matched to a gene: 5.

The rearrangement links TRBV19 to TRBJ1-5; the D gene is possibly TRBD1 (6 bases). The CDR3 contains 14 residues. The V gene lost 5 bases and the J gene lost 7 bases, with 15 bases spanning the gap. Germline CDR1 and CDR2: LNHDA and SQIVND (reference sequence). As DNA, the CDR3 is TGTGCCAGTAGTGGTAACAGGGCGGAACAGCCCCAGCATTTT. Translation gives CASSGNRAEQPQHF.

The V and J genes are TRBV18 and TRBJ1-1; no reliable D call. This CDR3 has 16 amino acids. Trimming took off 1 base at V and 2 bases at J, with 14 bases between the two ends. Per germline, CDR1 KGHSH and CDR2 LQKENI. CDR3 coding DNA: TGTGCCAGCTCACCACTACCTAGGGCGGGAAACACTGAAGCTTTCTTT. Encoded protein: CASSPLPRAGNTEAFF. Supplemented by reference TRBV18 and TRBJ1-1, the full variable domain reads NAGVMQNPRHLVRRRGQEARLRCSPMKGHSHVYWYRQLPEEGLKFMVYLQKENIIDESGMPKERFSAEFPKEGPSILRIQQVVRGDSAAYFCASSPLPRAGNTEAFFGQGTRLTVV.

The chain combines TRBV28 with TRBJ2-7, with 7 nucleotides matching TRBD2. The CDR3 spans 13 residues. Trimming at V came to 7 bases and at J to 6 bases, leaving 9 bases not matched to a gene. Germline assignment: CDR1 MDHEN and CDR2 SYDVKM. The CDR3 bases are TGTGCCAGCATCAGCGGGACTCCACCCGAGCAGTACTTC. It translates to CASISGTPPEQYF.

In this sample, this clone turned up a few times. The chain recombines TRBV28 with TRBJ1-5, with 8 bases fitting TRBD1. V trimming: 1 base; J trimming: 1 base; junction bases outside the gene matches: 3. Per germline, CDR1 MDHEN and CDR2 SYDVKM. The CDR3 is made up of 16 amino acids. The chain's CDR3 is CASSLYRTGSNQPQHF. The DNA for the CDR3 is TGTGCCAGCAGTTTATATCGGACAGGGAGCAATCAGCCCCAGCATTTT.

Regarding this clone: The CDR3 end shows no conserved phenylalanine or tryptophan, and so a read error is likely. The DNA is left out, because the CDR3 cannot be placed on it with certainty; the CDR3 is given as TCRdb lists it. The CDR3 here is CASRRVFI. The rearrangement uses TRBV6-4 and TRBJ2-3; the table gives TRBD2 as D, unverified against the DNA. The CDR3 is 8 amino acids in total, end residues counted. Germline values: CDR1 MRHNA, CDR2 SNTAGT.

The J gene is TRBJ2-5, the V gene TRBV5-1; TRBD2 is a possible D gene (6 bases). There are 15 residues in the CDR3. Germline-derived CDR1 and CDR2 are SGHRS and YFSETQ. Trimming took off 4 bases at V and 2 bases at J, with 15 bases between the two ends. CDR3 protein: CASSPQSEGQETQYF. CDR3 in DNA: TGCGCCAGCAGCCCGCAATCGGAGGGACAAGAGACCCAGTACTTC.

The chain joins TRBV7-6 to TRBJ1-5, with D hard to call. The V end was cut by 1 base, the J end by 1 base, with 2 bases between. The CDR3 extends over 13 amino acids. Germline-derived CDR1 and CDR2 are SGHVS and FNYEAQ. CDR3 residues: CASSLDSNQPQHF. The CDR3 DNA sequence: TGTGCCAGCAGCTTAGACAGCAATCAGCCCCAGCATTTT.

The V and J genes are TRBV6-1 and TRBJ1-2; D not certain. CDR1 MNHNS and CDR2 SASEGT come from the germline V gene. Trimming shortened V by 6 bases and J by 4 bases, and 15 bases separated the two germline ends. The length of the CDR3 is 14 residues. CDR3 protein: CASSTPSQFYGYTF. The CDR3 DNA follows: TGTGCCAGCAGCACCCCGTCCCAATTCTATGGCTACACCTTC.

J is TRBJ2-7 and V is TRBV28; possible D gene TRBD1, 5 bases. The CDR3 consists of 17 residues. Germline lookup yields CDR1 MDHEN and CDR2 SYDVKM. V was pared by 4 bases and J by 1 base, with 20 bases between. The CDR3 loop reads CASSWGVGRALSYEQYF. CDR3 DNA sequence: TGTGCCAGCAGTTGGGGCGTGGGGCGCGCCCTATCCTACGAGCAGTACTTC.

The rearrangement joins TRBV27 to TRBJ1-2; 9 positions match TRBD1. With V trimmed by 3 bases and J by 7 bases, 9 bases remained unmatched. From germline, CDR1 is MNHEY and CDR2 SMNVEV (reference sequence). The CDR3 spans 15 residues. The CDR3 DNA sequence: TGTGCCAGCAGTTTCCTAGGGGACAGGGTCTTTGGCTACACCTTC. Its translation: CASSFLGDRVFGYTF.

The rearrangement links TRBV7-9 to TRBJ1-1; weak D call: TRBD1 (6 bases). There are 17 residues in the CDR3. Trimming stripped 1 base from V and 0 bases from J, with 15 bases between. Per the germline V gene, CDR1 is SEHNR and CDR2 is FQNEAQ (reference sequence). CDR3 region: CASSLGQVSTMNTEAFF. Written as DNA, the CDR3 is TGTGCCAGCAGCTTAGGACAGGTCAGCACTATGAACACTGAAGCTTTCTTT.

This chain connects TRBV6-1 to TRBJ1-6; TRBD1 might be the D (5 bases). This CDR3 is 16 amino acids long. The V gene lost 2 bases and the J gene lost 2 bases, with 10 bases spanning the gap. Looked up from germline, CDR1 is MNHNS and CDR2 is SASEGT. CDR3 nucleotide sequence: TGTGCCAGCAGTGAATTGGGGGGAACCTATAATTCACCCCTCCACTTT. Translation: CASSELGGTYNSPLHF.

The chain joins TRBV5-5 to TRBJ1-1, with a weak D call TRBD1 (6 bases). The CDR3 extends over 15 amino acids. CDR1 and CDR2 (germline): SGHKS, YYEKEE (reference sequence). Trimming removed 1 base from V and 3 bases from J, with 13 bases in between. CDR3 nucleotide sequence: TGTGCCAGCAGCTTGATAGGGGCAGGGGACACTGAAGCTTTCTTT. It encodes CASSLIGAGDTEAFF.

V and J are TRBV19 and TRBJ1-5; D may be TRBD1 (5 bases). Trimming removed 1 base at V and 7 bases at J, with 14 bases between. This CDR3 is built from 15 residues. CDR1 and CDR2 from the germline V gene are LNHDA and SQIVND (reference sequence). CDR3 nucleotide sequence: TGTGCCAGTAGTATAGGGCGGCAGGGTGGCCAGCCCCAGCATTTT. Protein product: CASSIGRQGGQPQHF. Full variable domain (remainder filled in from reference TRBV19 and TRBJ1-5): DGGITQSPKYLFRKEGQNVTLSCEQNLNHDAMYWYRQDPGQGLRLIYYSQIVNDFQKGDIAEGYSVSREKKESFPLTVTSAQKNPTAFYLCASSIGRQGGQPQHFGDGTRLSIL.

The V gene is TRBV11-2, the J gene TRBJ2-5, with TRBD1 matching 9 bases. There are 16 residues in the CDR3. Germline CDR1 SGHAT, CDR2 FQNNGV. Germline trimming cut 4 bases from V and 4 bases from J; bases unmatched to any gene: 10. The CDR3 loop reads CASSSNPGQGTETQYF. CDR3 coding DNA: TGTGCCAGCAGCTCCAACCCGGGACAGGGTACAGAGACCCAGTACTTC. The entire variable domain, with the rest obtained from reference TRBV11-2 and TRBJ2-5, is as follows: EAGVAQSPRYKIIEKRQSVAFWCNPISGHATLYWYQQILGQGPKLLIQFQNNGVVDDSQLPKDRFSAERLKGVDSTLKIQPAKLEDSAVYLCASSSNPGQGTETQYFGPGTRLLVL.

This chain connects TRBV6-6 to TRBJ2-5; perhaps TRBD1 as D (5 bases). Judging by the DNA end, TRBJ2-7 fits better; the J call may be wrong. The germline V gene encodes CDR1 MNHNY and CDR2 SVGAGI (reference sequence). The CDR3 runs to 14 residues. The CDR3 spells CASRSGRRVYEQYF. The CDR3 nucleotides are TGTGCCAGCCGGTCGGGCCGCAGGGTTTACGAGCAGTACTTC.

The V gene is TRBV11-2, the J gene TRBJ2-3; 12 positions match TRBD2. The CDR3 contains 17 residues. Germline CDR1 SGHAT, CDR2 FQNNGV. After removal of 5 bases from V and 1 base from J, the junction contained 7 bases not matched to a gene. The CDR3 loop is CASSRRLAGDGTDTQYF. CDR3 nucleotides: TGTGCCAGCAGCCGAAGACTAGCGGGAGATGGCACAGATACGCAGTATTTT.

The V and J genes are TRBV5-1 and TRBJ2-5, with TRBD2 matching over 8 bases. The germline V gene encodes CDR1 SGHRS and CDR2 YFSETQ. V shed 1 base, J shed 2 bases, and the junction held 7 bases outside the gene matches. There are 16 residues in the CDR3. DNA for the CDR3: TGCGCCAGCAGCTTGACTAGCGGAGCTACGCAAGAGACCCAGTACTTC. Protein: CASSLTSGATQETQYF.

The V gene is TRBV28, the J gene TRBJ1-1, with 7 bases lining up with TRBD1. The length of the CDR3 is 14 residues. The ends lost 1 base at V and 8 bases at J; junction bases unmatched: 7. Looked up from germline, CDR1 is MDHEN and CDR2 is SYDVKM. The CDR3: CASSLSDRNLEAFF. Written as DNA, the CDR3 is TGTGCCAGCAGTTTATCGGACAGGAACCTCGAAGCTTTCTTT.

V and J are TRBV28 and TRBJ1-2; possibly TRBD1 for D (6 bases). The germline gives CDR1 MDHEN, CDR2 SYDVKM. This CDR3 comprises 12 residues. With 3 bases removed from V and 8 bases from J, the gap between germline ends came to 10 bases. The CDR3 DNA reads TGTGCCAGCAGTTTTCAGGGGTTGGGCTACACCTTC. Its protein is CASSFQGLGYTF.

The genes are TRBV4-1 and TRBJ2-5, with a possible D match to TRBD2 (5 bases). This CDR3 is built from 15 residues. From germline, CDR1 is MGHRA and CDR2 YSYEKL. Trimming took 2 bases from V and 3 from J, leaving 13 bases between them. The CDR3 protein is CASSQSPRAEETQYF. CDR3 coding DNA: TGCGCCAGCAGCCAATCCCCGCGGGCAGAAGAGACCCAGTACTTC.

The chain carries TRBV10-2 and TRBJ2-7; D gene ambiguous. Deletions cut 5 bases from V and 0 bases from J, with 2 bases between. This CDR3 comprises 11 residues. The V gene's germline CDR1 is WSHSY and CDR2 SAAADI. The CDR3 coding sequence is TGCGCCAGCAGTCTCTCCTACGAGCAGTACTTC. Encoded protein: CASSLSYEQYF.

This clone was detected only once. The chain has TRBV10-3 and TRBJ2-7; TRBD1 matches at 9 bases. Germline lookup yields CDR1 ENHRY and CDR2 SYGVKD. Germline trimming cut 5 bases from V and 3 bases from J; bases unmatched to any gene: 5. This CDR3 is 14 amino acids long. CDR3 region: CAISPGQGIYEQYF. As DNA, the CDR3 is TGTGCCATCAGTCCGGGACAGGGAATCTACGAGCAGTACTTC.

J is TRBJ2-1 and V is TRBV2; D tentatively fits TRBD1 or TRBD2 (6 bases each). This CDR3 is 13 amino acids long. In germline, CDR1 is SNHLY, CDR2 FYNNEI. Deletions cut 7 bases from V and 2 bases from J, with 9 bases between. The CDR3 DNA follows: TGTGCCAGCAAGAGGGGGGCCTACAATGAGCAGTTCTTC. Translating it yields CASKRGAYNEQFF.